The TCR beta chain under discussion was sequenced for a study of human thymus T cells. Thymus tissue for the work was resected from patients undergoing corrective heart surgery. Using immunoSEQ multiplex PCR, the repertoire was profiled, and TCRdb retains in-frame clones only, with some absent. Here the sample spans around 130,000 clones, around 95% being singletons. The junction had 20 bases not matched to a gene; V was cut back by 6 bases and J by 3 bases. Germline V gives CDR1 SGHVS, CDR2 FNYEAQ. There are 19 residues in the CDR3. The sequenced material came from thymus tissue. The chain uses TRBV7-6 and TRBJ1-2, with 9 nucleotides matching TRBD1. This TCR came from a boy younger than two with a congenital heart defect but otherwise immunologically healthy. This CDR3 is CASSGAEGTGPALHYGYTF. The CDR3 coding sequence is TGTGCCAGCAGTGGCGCGGAAGGGACAGGGCCCGCACTCCACTATGGCTACACCTTC.